This TCR beta chain appears in the sequencing data of a study of cytomegalovirus exposure and HLA in healthy donors. As to this clone: Antigen: not known.

PCR used 60 Vbeta primers and 13 Jbeta primers. The assay was immunoSEQ multiplex PCR, and TCRdb's table has in-frame clones only and misses some. Of 100,000 or so clones listed, around 85% were seen once; the top ten hold approximately 4%. Each donor was healthy, and each was a bone marrow donor. The CDR3 covers 12 residues. Germline CDR1 MDHEN, CDR2 SYDVKM. Study-level results: Among the CMV-associated chains, a few were confirmed in vitro as specific for CMV antigens. Reports credit the classifier with highly specific, highly sensitive diagnosis of cytomegalovirus status.

Sequencing used PBMCs. This clonotype originated in a man aged 30 to 39 in good health and CMV-seronegative. The chain joins TRBV28 to TRBJ1-4; TRBD1 agrees at 9 bases. This CDR3 reads CGTGTGREKLFF. The CDR3 DNA reads TGTGGCACCGGGACAGGGAGGGAAAAACTGTTTTTT.